Presented here are 26 T cell receptor beta chains from one specimen sequenced in a study of CD8+ T cells in alopecia areata. Treatment noted: oral pan-JAK inhibitor, 5-10 mg twice daily. RNA was extracted and reverse transcribed into cDNA as the sequencing template. TCRdb's copy holds only in-frame clones and misses some; the assay was immunoSEQ multiplex PCR. The table records about 280,000 clones, roughly 60% of them present only once. Material: CD4+ T cells sorted from blood, obtained at week 24, from a patient treated with tofacitinib. Receptor source: a human donor with alopecia areata.

The rearrangement uses TRBV28 and TRBJ1-1, with no clear D. V gave up 6 bases and J gave up 11 bases, with 13 bases separating them. Germline values: CDR1 MDHEN, CDR2 SYDVKM. The CDR3 is made up of 11 amino acids. DNA of the CDR3: TGTGCCAGCAGCCTGAACTCCGGGGCTTTCTTT. Translating gives CASSLNSGAFF.

For this clone: A much larger clone differs from this one at a single base, so this may be a read error. This specimen includes other DNA sequences encoding the same CDR3. This chain uses TRBV10-3 with TRBJ2-7; no firm D call. Germline CDR1 and CDR2: ENHRY and SYGVKD. Trimming removed 2 bases from V and 3 bases from J, with 2 bases in between. The CDR3 loop spans 11 amino acids. The CDR3 is CAISERYEQYF. CDR3 bases: TGTGCCATCAGTGAGCGCTACGAGCAGTACTTC.

This clone was counted once. The chain uses TRBV7-3 and TRBJ2-7, with D perhaps assigned TRBD1 or TRBD2 (5 bases each). The ends were cut back, 5 bases at V and 0 bases at J, with 14 bases in the middle. CDR1 is SGHTA, CDR2 FQGTGA, per germline. This CDR3 comprises 15 residues. The CDR3 loop is CASSPSGGNSYEQYF. Here the CDR3 DNA reads TGTGCCAGCAGCCCGAGTGGGGGAAACTCCTACGAGCAGTACTTC.

The CDR3 region has the DNA TGCAGCGCCCGGACAGGGGCTGAGACTGAAGCTTTCTTT. It specifies CSARTGAETEAFF. The rearrangement joins TRBV29-1 to TRBJ1-1, with 9 bases matching TRBD1. This CDR3 region has 13 residues. Germline CDR1 reads SQVTM; CDR2 reads ANQGSEA. J was trimmed by 5 bases and V by 7 bases; bases with no gene match: 8.

This chain links TRBV12-5 with TRBJ1-1, with D maybe TRBD1 (5 bases). The CDR3 is 13 amino acids. Trimming pared 2 bases from V and 1 base from J, leaving 5 bases between. Germline CDR1 and CDR2: LGHNT and FRNRAP. CDR3 sequence reads: CASGLQGNTEAFF. The CDR3 DNA reads as TGTGCTAGTGGTTTGCAGGGGAACACTGAAGCTTTCTTT.

This clone was observed once. The chain has TRBV9 and TRBJ1-5, with D uncertain. From germline, CDR1 is SGDLS and CDR2 YYNGEE. V was trimmed by 2 bases and J by 0 bases, leaving 24 bases between them. The CDR3 runs 20 residues. The CDR3 region has the DNA TGTGCCAGCAGCGTTATGGGAGGAATCGTTCTTTCCCCTAGCAATCAGCCCCAGCATTTT. Its protein is CASSVMGGIVLSPSNQPQHF.

This clone has a handful of counts. This chain joins TRBV30 and TRBJ2-7; perhaps TRBD2 as D (5 bases). The CDR3 runs to 13 residues. Per the germline V gene, CDR1 is GTSNPN and CDR2 is SVGIG (reference sequence). Trimming pared 2 bases from V and 3 bases from J, leaving 11 bases between. The CDR3 loop reads CAWSLRTFYEQYF. The CDR3 DNA reads TGTGCCTGGAGTCTCCGGACTTTCTACGAGCAGTACTTC.

This clone was recorded once. The V and J genes are TRBV4-1 and TRBJ2-5, with D unclear. This CDR3 is built from 16 residues. CDR1 is MGHRA, CDR2 YSYEKL, per germline. Trimming took 0 bases from V and 2 from J, leaving 13 bases between them. The CDR3 reads CASSQDSSSFQETQYF. The CDR3 nucleotides are TGCGCCAGCAGCCAAGATTCATCCAGTTTTCAAGAGACCCAGTACTTC.

A few counts support this clone. The rearrangement uses TRBV6-5 and TRBJ1-2; no firm D call. Germline CDR1 reads MNHEY; CDR2 reads SVGAGI. The CDR3 length is 13 residues. The V end was cut by 9 bases, the J end by 4 bases, with 15 bases between. This chain's CDR3 is CASKPGASYGYTF. CDR3 DNA sequence: TGTGCCAGTAAGCCGGGAGCCTCCTATGGCTACACCTTC.

This clone has a single count. J is TRBJ2-1 and V is TRBV29-1, with D uncertain. V was clipped by 0 bases and J by 5 bases, with 20 bases between them. In germline, CDR1 is SQVTM, CDR2 ANQGSEA. The CDR3 runs to 17 residues. CDR3 sequence reads: CSVEDPEEPTFHNEQFF. The CDR3 bases are TGCAGCGTTGAAGATCCTGAAGAACCCACATTCCACAATGAGCAGTTCTTC.

A few counts support this clone. The rearrangement uses TRBV6-1 and TRBJ1-6; possibly TRBD1 for D (5 bases). Germline assignment: CDR1 MNHNS and CDR2 SASEGT. With 6 bases removed from V and 8 bases from J, the gap between germline ends came to 8 bases. The CDR3 sequence is 12 residues long. CDR3 DNA sequence: TGTGCCAGCAGGGGGGACTATTCACCCCTCCACTTT. This encodes CASRGDYSPLHF.

The rearrangement links TRBV15 to TRBJ1-5; the D is unclear. The CDR3 loop spans 13 amino acids. V was shortened by 0 bases and J by 13 bases, with 13 bases between the two germline ends. Germline loops: CDR1 LNHNV, CDR2 YYDKDF (reference sequence). DNA for the CDR3: TGTGCCACCAGCAGAGAACCCGAGGCATCACAGCATTTT. It encodes CATSREPEASQHF.

This chain connects TRBV7-2 to TRBJ2-5; D is unclear. V was trimmed by 4 bases and J by 2 bases, leaving 5 bases between them. Germline V lookup: CDR1 SGHTA, CDR2 FQGNSA. The length of the CDR3 is 12 residues. The CDR3 is CASSSMQETQYF. The CDR3 DNA is TGTGCCAGCAGCTCAATGCAAGAGACCCAGTACTTC.

This clone was counted between two and nine times. V is TRBV2 and J is TRBJ1-1; D unclear. This CDR3 spans 13 amino acids. Trimming shortened V by 4 bases and J by 0 bases, and 6 bases separated the two germline ends. The germline V gene encodes CDR1 SNHLY and CDR2 FYNNEI. The CDR3 region has the DNA TGTGCCAGCAGTGGCCAGATGAACACTGAAGCTTTCTTT. Residues: CASSGQMNTEAFF.

Comments on this clone: Other DNA variants within this sample encode the same CDR3. The rearrangement uses TRBV30 and TRBJ2-5; D ambiguous. The V end lost 0 bases, the J end lost 1 base, and 6 bases lay between the germline ends. CDR1 is GTSNPN, CDR2 SVGIG, per germline (reference sequence). This CDR3 contains 13 residues. This CDR3 reads CAWSVGSQETQYF. The CDR3 DNA follows: TGTGCCTGGAGTGTAGGGTCCCAAGAGACCCAGTACTTC. Drawing the rest from reference TRBV30 and TRBJ2-5, the complete variable domain is SQTIHQWPATLVQPVGSPLSLECTVEGTSNPNLYWYRQAAGRGLQLLFYSVGIGQISSEVPQNLSASRPQDRQFILSSKKLLLSDSGFYLCAWSVGSQETQYFGPGTRLLVL.

The chain links TRBV19 to TRBJ1-2, with 8 bases matching TRBD1. Losses at the gene ends were 6 bases for V and 5 bases for J; bases not matched to a gene: 11. The V gene's germline CDR1 is LNHDA and CDR2 SQIVND (reference sequence). The CDR3 runs to 15 residues. The DNA for the CDR3 is TGTGCCAGTAGATTGGACAGGGAGGACCCTTATGGCTACACCTTC. Translation: CASRLDREDPYGYTF.

This chain links TRBV29-1 with TRBJ2-5; D is possibly TRBD2 (6 bases). The germline CDR1 and CDR2 sequences are SQVTM and ANQGSEA. This CDR3 is 12 amino acids long. With 6 bases removed from V and 3 bases from J, the gap between germline ends came to 11 bases. The CDR3 DNA is TGCAGCGTCCTGCCGGGGGAAGAGACCCAGTACTTC. This translates into CSVLPGEETQYF.

This clone has a handful of counts. V gene TRBV29-1 combines with J gene TRBJ2-1; 11 bases are shared with TRBD2. This CDR3 contains 14 residues. Trimming cost V 3 bases and J 8 bases; bases outside gene matches: 6. CDR1 and CDR2 (germline): SQVTM, ANQGSEA. The CDR3 region has the DNA TGCAGCGTTGATCGTAGCGGGGGGGCCCATGAGCAGTTCTTC. Protein product: CSVDRSGGAHEQFF.

This chain links TRBV4-1 with TRBJ1-2; tentatively, D is TRBD1 (5 bases). CDR1 MGHRA and CDR2 YSYEKL come from the germline V gene. CDR3 size: 16 residues. With 6 bases removed from V and 3 bases from J, the gap between germline ends came to 20 bases. CDR3 DNA sequence: TGCGCCAGCAGGGGTGGGGCGAGGCCAATTGACTATGGCTACACCTTC. This encodes CASRGGARPIDYGYTF.

The chain carries TRBV29-1 and TRBJ1-1; D is unresolved. The CDR3 runs to 11 residues. The ends were cut back, 6 bases at V and 1 base at J, with 6 bases in the middle. Germline-derived CDR1 and CDR2 are SQVTM and ANQGSEA. The CDR3 DNA follows: TGCAGCGTCCAGAGGAACACTGAAGCTTTCTTT. Translated, it gives CSVQRNTEAFF.

V gene TRBV29-1 combines with J gene TRBJ2-5; no definite D call. Germline CDR1 and CDR2: SQVTM and ANQGSEA. This CDR3 is 16 amino acids long. V was shortened by 0 bases and J by 5 bases, with 19 bases between the two germline ends. CDR3 protein: CSVEDLGRGFAETQYF. The CDR3, as DNA: TGCAGCGTTGAAGACCTAGGTAGAGGTTTTGCGGAGACCCAGTACTTC.

The chain carries TRBV6-5 and TRBJ1-2, with D tentatively TRBD1 (6 bases). This CDR3 comprises 14 residues. Trimming took 7 bases from V and 1 from J, leaving 13 bases between them. Germline V gene lookup returns CDR1 MNHEY and CDR2 SVGAGI. In DNA, the CDR3 is TGTGCCAGCAACCGGGACAAGCTTAACTATGGCTACACCTTC. Its protein product is CASNRDKLNYGYTF.

The chain recombines TRBV11-1 with TRBJ1-2, with 7 nucleotides matching TRBD1. V shed 6 bases and J 4 bases; nucleotides not matched to a gene: 5. The CDR3 is 13 residues long. The germline V gene has CDR1 SGHAT and CDR2 FQDESV (reference sequence). In nucleotides, the CDR3 is TGTGCCAGCAGTCTGACAGGGAGCTATGGCTACACCTTC. This gives the protein CASSLTGSYGYTF.

The chain recombines TRBV18 with TRBJ1-2; no definite D call. CDR1 is KGHSH and CDR2 is LQKENI in the germline V gene. The V end was cut by 4 bases, the J end by 5 bases, with 11 bases between. The CDR3 runs 13 residues. The CDR3, as DNA: TGTGCCAGCTCACTGGGTTCCGATTATGGCTACACCTTC. This translates into CASSLGSDYGYTF.

The rearrangement uses TRBV30 and TRBJ1-2; 7 bases agree with TRBD1. Germline V CDR1 and CDR2: GTSNPN, SVGIG (reference sequence). The CDR3 extends over 14 amino acids. The V and J ends lost 2 bases and 4 bases, in that order; junction bases with no gene match: 7. CDR3 in DNA: TGTGCCTGGAGTTCACCGGGACAGCCCTATGGCTACACCTTC. It encodes CAWSSPGQPYGYTF.

In this sample, this clone turned up a few times. Other nucleotide sequences in the sample specify the same CDR3. The chain links TRBV30 to TRBJ1-5, with TRBD1 matching over 9 bases. Germline-derived CDR1 and CDR2 are GTSNPN and SVGIG (reference sequence). Trimming took 6 bases from V and 2 from J; bases not matched to a gene: 8. The CDR3 covers 15 residues. The CDR3 is CACGTGMGRNQPQHF. CDR3 coding DNA: TGTGCCTGCGGGACAGGGATGGGTCGCAATCAGCCCCAGCATTTT.